This T cell receptor beta chain was captured in a study of cytomegalovirus exposure and HLA in healthy donors. Study as a whole: In a previous analysis, around 110 million unique TCR beta sequences were found from roughly 200 million T cells. General study points: The study carried out a later analysis of TCR beta sequences. It associated around 17,000 of them with specific HLA alleles at a false discovery rate of 0.05. A later analysis showed TCR association rates differing by HLA locus, peaking at DRB1 and lowest at HLA-C.

The study ran its PCR with 60 Vbeta and 13 Jbeta primers. Generated by immunoSEQ multiplex PCR, the TCRdb table keeps only in-frame clones and is missing some. The sample has 150,000 to 200,000 clones, approximately 85% seen once. Comments on this clone: Its antigen is currently unknown.

Germline loops: CDR1 SEHNR, CDR2 FQNEAQ (reference sequence). The ends lost 5 bases at V and 3 bases at J; junction bases unmatched: 10. The CDR3 spans 15 residues. Input material: PBMCs. The V and J genes are TRBV7-9 and TRBJ2-7; 7 bases line up with TRBD1. The origin of this receptor is a man in his late teens or twenties in good health and CMV-seropositive. CDR3 sequence (DNA): TGTGCCAGCAGCCAACACTCCAGGGGGAGCTACGAGCAGTACTTC. This gives the protein CASSQHSRGSYEQYF.